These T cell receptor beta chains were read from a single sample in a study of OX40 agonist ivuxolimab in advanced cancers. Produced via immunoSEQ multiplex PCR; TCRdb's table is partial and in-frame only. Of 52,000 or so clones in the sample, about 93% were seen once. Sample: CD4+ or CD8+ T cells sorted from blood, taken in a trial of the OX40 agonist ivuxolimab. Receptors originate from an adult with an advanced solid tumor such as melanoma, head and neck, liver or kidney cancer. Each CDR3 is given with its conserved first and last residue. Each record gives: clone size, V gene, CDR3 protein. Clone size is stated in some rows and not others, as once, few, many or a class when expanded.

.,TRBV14,CATAMTSGRTDTQYF
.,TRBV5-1,CASRAEAGQIPNPNEQFF
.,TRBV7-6,CASSLQGSSNQPQHF
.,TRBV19,CASSKGLALTEQFF
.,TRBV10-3,CAISESGGLGINTDTQYF
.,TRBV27,CASSFLAPGTVTNNEQFF
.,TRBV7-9,CASSFRTSGRYEQYF
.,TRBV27,CASSPTWTATNEKLFF
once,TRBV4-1,CASSQQLLSDEAFF
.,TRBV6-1,CASSETQPQHF
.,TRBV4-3,CASSQDSETSWYEQFF
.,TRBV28,CASSFRVGNQPQHF
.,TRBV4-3,CASSQDLVEIRPPYNEQFF
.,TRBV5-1,CASSPGGREQYF
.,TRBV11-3,CASSLAATYEQYF